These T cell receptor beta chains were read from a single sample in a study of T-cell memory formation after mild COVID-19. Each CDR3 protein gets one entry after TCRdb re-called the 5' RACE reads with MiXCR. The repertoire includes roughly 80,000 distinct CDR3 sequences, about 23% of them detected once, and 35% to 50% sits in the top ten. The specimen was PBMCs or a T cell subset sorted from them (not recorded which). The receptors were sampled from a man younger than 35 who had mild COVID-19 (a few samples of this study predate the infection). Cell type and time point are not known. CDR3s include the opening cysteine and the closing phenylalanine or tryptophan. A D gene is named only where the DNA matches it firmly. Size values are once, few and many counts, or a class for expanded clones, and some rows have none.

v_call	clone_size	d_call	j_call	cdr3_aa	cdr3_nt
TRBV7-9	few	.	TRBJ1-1	CASSLVPRDTEAFF	TGTGCCAGCAGCTTAGTGCCGAGAGACACTGAAGCTTTCTTT
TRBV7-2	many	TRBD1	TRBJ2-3	CASSSSRDRGRDTQYF	TGTGCCAGCAGCTCTTCCCGGGACAGGGGTCGTGATACGCAGTATTTT
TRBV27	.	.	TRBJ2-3	CASSLLSGAVDTQYF	TGTGCCAGCAGTTTACTATCGGGGGCGGTAGATACGCAGTATTTT
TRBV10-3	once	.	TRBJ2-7	CAISELEELYEQYF	TGTGCCATCAGTGAGTTGGAGGAACTCTACGAGCAGTACTTC
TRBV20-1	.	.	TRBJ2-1	CSARDGKVEQFF	TGCAGTGCTAGAGATGGAAAGGTTGAGCAGTTCTTC
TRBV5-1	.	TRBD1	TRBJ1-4	CASSVPGQGNEKLFF	TGCGCCAGCAGCGTACCGGGACAGGGGAATGAAAAACTGTTTTTT
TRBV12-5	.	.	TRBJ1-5	CASGGTGTYSNQPQHF	TGTGCTAGTGGTGGCACAGGGACTTATAGCAATCAGCCCCAGCATTTT
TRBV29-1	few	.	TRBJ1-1	CSAPGTEKAFF	TGCAGCGCCCCCGGGACGGAGAAAGCTTTCTTT
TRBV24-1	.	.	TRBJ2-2	CANSDPDVGFTGELFF	TGTGCCAACAGTGATCCTGACGTGGGGTTCACCGGGGAGCTGTTTTTT
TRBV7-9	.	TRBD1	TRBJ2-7	CASSFSGTGIGEQYF	TGTGCCAGCAGCTTCTCCGGGACAGGGATAGGGGAGCAGTACTTC
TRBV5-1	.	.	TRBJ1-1	CASSLKQEGTEAFF	TGCGCCAGCAGCTTGAAACAGGAGGGAACTGAAGCTTTCTTT
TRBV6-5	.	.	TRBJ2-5	CASSYSRGEETQYF	TGTGCCAGCAGTTACTCGAGGGGAGAAGAGACCCAGTACTTC
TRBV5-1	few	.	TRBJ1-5	CASSWGGTNQPQHF	TGCGCCAGCAGCTGGGGGGGGACCAATCAGCCCCAGCATTTT
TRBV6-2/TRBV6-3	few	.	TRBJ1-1	CASSEGAEAFF	TGTGCCAGCAGTGAGGGGGCTGAAGCTTTCTTT
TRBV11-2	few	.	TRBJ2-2	CASSFISNTGELFF	TGTGCCAGCAGCTTCATTTCGAACACCGGGGAGCTGTTTTTT
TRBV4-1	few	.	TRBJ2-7	CASSQEGLLGEQYF	TGCGCCAGCAGCCAAGAGGGGCTTTTAGGCGAGCAGTACTTC
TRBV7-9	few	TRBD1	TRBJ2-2	CASSPRDRMTGELFF	TGTGCCAGCAGCCCCCGGGACAGAATGACCGGGGAGCTGTTTTTT
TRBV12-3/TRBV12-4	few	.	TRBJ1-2	CASSFSTLGGYTF	TGTGCCAGCAGTTTTTCGACCCTGGGGGGCTACACCTTC
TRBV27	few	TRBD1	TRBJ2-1	CASSTGGSYNEQFF	TGTGCCAGCAGCACAGGGGGCTCCTACAATGAGCAGTTCTTC
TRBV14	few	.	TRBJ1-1	CASSQGRAGSMNTEAFF	TGTGCCAGCAGCCAAGGCAGGGCGGGGAGCATGAACACTGAAGCTTTCTTT
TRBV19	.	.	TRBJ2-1	CASSIAGPDYNEQFF	TGTGCCAGTAGTATTGCAGGACCTGACTACAATGAGCAGTTCTTC
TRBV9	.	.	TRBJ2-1	CASSVGGLAYNEQFF	TGTGCCAGCAGCGTCGGGGGATTAGCTTACAATGAGCAGTTCTTC
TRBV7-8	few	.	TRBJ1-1	CASSLDGAAYTEAFF	TGTGCCAGCAGCTTAGATGGGGCGGCATACACTGAAGCTTTCTTT
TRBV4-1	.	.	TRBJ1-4	CASHSGGEKLFF	TGCGCCAGCCACTCGGGGGGGGAAAAACTGTTTTTT
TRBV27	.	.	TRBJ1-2	CASSLAGPYGYTF	TGTGCCAGCAGTTTGGCAGGACCGTATGGCTACACCTTC
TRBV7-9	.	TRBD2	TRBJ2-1	CATQLAAAGEQFF	TGTGCCACTCAACTAGCGGCGGCTGGTGAGCAGTTCTTC
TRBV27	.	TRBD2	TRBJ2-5	CASSGASGGWGETQYF	TGTGCCAGCAGTGGGGCTAGCGGGGGCTGGGGAGAGACCCAGTACTTC
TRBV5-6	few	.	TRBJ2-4	CASNGLAHIQYF	TGTGCCAGCAACGGCCTCGCCCACATTCAGTACTTC
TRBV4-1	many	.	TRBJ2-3	CASSQEGDTDTQYF	TGCGCCAGCAGCCAAGAAGGGGACACAGATACGCAGTATTTT
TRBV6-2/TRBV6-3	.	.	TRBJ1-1	CATLQGGGEAFF	TGTGCCACCTTACAGGGCGGCGGTGAAGCTTTCTTT
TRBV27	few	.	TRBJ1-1	CASSPVGNTEAFF	TGTGCCAGCAGTCCCGTGGGAAACACTGAAGCTTTCTTT
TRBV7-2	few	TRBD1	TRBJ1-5	CASSLAPGQPIDQPQHF	TGTGCCAGCAGCTTAGCCCCGGGACAGCCTATCGATCAGCCCCAGCATTTT
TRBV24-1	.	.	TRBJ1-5	CATSLGNQPQHF	TGTGCCACCAGTCTCGGAAATCAGCCCCAGCATTTT
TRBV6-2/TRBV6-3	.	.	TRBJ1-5	CASSYGNSNQPQHF	TGTGCCAGCAGTTACGGGAATAGCAATCAGCCCCAGCATTTT
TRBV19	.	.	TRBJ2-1	CASSILARNEQFF	TGTGCCAGTAGTATCTTGGCTAGGAATGAGCAGTTCTTC
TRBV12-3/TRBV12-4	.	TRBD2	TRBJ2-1	CASSFYGGVMSYNEQFF	TGTGCCAGCAGTTTCTATGGGGGGGTTATGTCCTACAATGAGCAGTTCTTC
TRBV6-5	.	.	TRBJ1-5	CASSSQGEGQPQHF	TGTGCCAGCAGTTCCCAGGGAGAGGGGCAGCCCCAGCATTTT
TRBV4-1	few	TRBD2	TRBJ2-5	CASSPRGRGAIQETQYF	TGCGCCAGCAGCCCCAGAGGGCGGGGGGCTATACAAGAGACCCAGTACTTC
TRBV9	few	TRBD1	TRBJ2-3	CASSSEGQGSDTQYF	TGTGCCAGCAGCTCAGAGGGACAGGGGTCAGATACGCAGTATTTT
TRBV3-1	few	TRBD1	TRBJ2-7	CASSRGWTGSYEQYF	TGTGCCAGCAGCCGGGGCTGGACAGGCTCCTACGAGCAGTACTTC
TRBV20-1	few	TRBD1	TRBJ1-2	CSAPDRENYGYTF	TGCAGTGCCCCGGACAGGGAGAACTATGGCTACACCTTC
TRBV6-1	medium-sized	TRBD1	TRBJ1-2	CASSETGATNYGYTF	TGTGCCAGCAGTGAGACAGGGGCAACTAACTATGGCTACACCTTC
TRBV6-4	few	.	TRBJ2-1	CASSEFGPGNEQFF	TGTGCCAGCAGTGAATTTGGGCCCGGCAATGAGCAGTTCTTC
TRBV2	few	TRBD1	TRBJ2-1	CASSEARDRGNEQFF	TGTGCCAGCAGTGAAGCCCGGGACAGGGGGAATGAGCAGTTCTTC
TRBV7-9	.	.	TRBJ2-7	CASSLGPGEQYF	TGTGCCAGCAGCTTAGGACCTGGGGAGCAGTACTTC
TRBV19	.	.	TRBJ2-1	CPLTRSYNEQFF	TGTCCGCTGACGCGCTCCTACAATGAGCAGTTCTTC
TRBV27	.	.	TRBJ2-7	CASGAGAYYEQYF	TGTGCCAGCGGGGCGGGGGCGTATTACGAGCAGTACTTC
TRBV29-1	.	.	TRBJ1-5	CSVAGGSEGQPQHF	TGCAGCGTTGCGGGGGGTTCAGAAGGTCAGCCCCAGCATTTT
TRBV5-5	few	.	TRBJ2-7	CASSFPGERYEQYF	TGTGCCAGCAGCTTTCCAGGGGAACGCTACGAGCAGTACTTC
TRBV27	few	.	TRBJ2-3	CASSLFGGPDTQYF	TGTGCCAGCAGTTTATTTGGAGGGCCAGATACGCAGTATTTT
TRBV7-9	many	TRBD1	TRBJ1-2	CASSLWNRGDYGYTF	TGTGCCAGCAGCTTGTGGAACAGGGGTGACTATGGCTACACCTTC
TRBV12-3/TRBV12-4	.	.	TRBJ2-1	CASSLIGDVWYNEQFF	TGTGCCAGCAGTTTAATCGGGGACGTGTGGTACAATGAGCAGTTCTTC
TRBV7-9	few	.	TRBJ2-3	CASSYRLGTDTQYF	TGTGCCAGCAGCTACAGACTCGGCACAGATACGCAGTATTTT
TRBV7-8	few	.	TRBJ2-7	CASSPAFYEQYF	TGTGCCAGCTCACCGGCCTTCTACGAGCAGTACTTC